This T cell receptor beta chain was sequenced for a study of long-term antiretroviral therapy in people with HIV. V shed 2 bases and J 7 bases; nucleotides not matched to a gene: 2. The germline V gene encodes CDR1 MNHEY and CDR2 SVGAGI. The length of the CDR3 is 13 residues. Broader study findings: HIV repertoires spanned tighter CDR3 length ranges than controls did.

A v3.0 immunoSEQ assay was performed at survey level. Some clones are missing from TCRdb's copy, which holds only in-frame ones; the method was immunoSEQ multiplex PCR. The data show about 40,000 clones, about 90% seen once. Remarks on this clone: What it recognizes is unknown.

This chain uses TRBV6-5 with TRBJ1-5; 7 nucleotides agree with TRBD1. The source of this sequence is a woman aged 45-65 years with HIV. Specimen: unsorted PBMCs, collected 1.2 years after starting antiretroviral therapy. CDR3 sequence (DNA): TGTGCCAGCAGTTACGTAGGGGGCCAGCCCCAGCATTTT. Encoded protein: CASSYVGGQPQHF.